This T cell receptor beta chain was sequenced for a study of beta chain features in type 1 diabetes (dated by TCRdb to the late 2010s). Broadly, across the study: No differences in mean age, gender distribution, total cell number or subset yield were found between patients and healthy donors. The study compared TCRB repertoires of sorted circulating CD4+ T cell subsets between recently diagnosed type 1 diabetes patients and matched healthy donors. Regulatory and stem cell-like memory subsets were isolated from only 8 patients and roughly 8 healthy donors, whereas naive and central memory subsets came from all 28 donors. A total of approximately 100,000,000 sorted cells were examined across all samples, and the number of cells per subset was strongly correlated with RNA yield.

On this clone itself: Its binding antigen is unknown. There are no base qualities to consult, and no much larger clone falls within one base.

The junction carries 9 bases between V and J, which are trimmed by 2 bases and 8 bases respectively. The CDR3 runs 13 amino acids, cysteine and phenylalanine included. Only the CDR3 DNA stays, 39 bases, in frame from base 1. CDR1 and CDR2 (SGHDN, FVKESK) derive from the germline V gene. All of the isolated RNA was reverse transcribed with the High Capacity cDNA Reverse Transcription Kit, so expressed TCRB transcripts were sequenced. Deep immunoSEQ sequencing was performed on naive, central memory and regulatory T cell samples, with an average of roughly 4 million total reads per sample. Sorted cells were lysed in RLT buffer, and RNA was extracted using DNase-treated RNeasy Micro or Mini kits according to cell number. To prevent cross-contamination, every cell subset was processed on its own, while patient and healthy donor samples were processed together. TCRB sequences were amplified from cDNA with the immunoSEQ multiplex PCR, producing 87-bp fragments spanning the CDR3 region. The amplicons were sequenced using the Illumina HiSeq platform. From the authors' description of their analysis: PCR bias was corrected computationally using synthetic template baselines, and reads within Hamming distance 2 were collapsed, with unmergeable singletons discarded. By aligning reads against IMGT, V, D and J genes, CDR3 length, and insertions or deletions at six rearrangement sites were assigned. Within each subset, clonotype counts were normalized to sorted cell number, and only after that were true diversity and Gini coefficients computed with the tcR R package. Repertoire sharing was quantified using the overlap coefficient calculated on TCRB nucleotide sequences. TCRdb took over this immuneACCESS table, retaining in-frame rearrangements with V and J assigned. Such tables are incomplete; in checked studies, under half of the missing clones stem from an unresolved V gene, and the remainder is unexplained. Clonal size and the V and J genes are those of that table, whereas D and trimming came from the DNA. A total of fewer than 350,000 clones appear in this sample, about 8% of them only once. The top ten hold roughly 0.94% of the sample.

Overall results and qualifications from the work: Because cDNA rather than genomic DNA was sequenced, highly expressing activated cells could have been over-represented, although no difference in activation and CD3 levels was found between groups. Naive, central memory and regulatory TCRB repertoires appeared to be more alike among patients than among healthy donors. A moderate but significant shortening of TCRB CDR3 length was observed in type 1 diabetes patients in all four CD4+ subsets. At VDJ recombination sites, type 1 diabetes patients had fewer insertions and more deleted nucleotides, which implies abnormalities in thymic rearrangement. PCR may preferentially amplify shorter templates, but because patient and control samples were amplified and corrected together, any resulting skew would affect both groups equally. HLA sub-analyses involved small numbers of individuals, so any influence of HLA type on TCRB rearrangement remained unresolved.

A single peripheral blood draw of about 120 mL on average was collected from each donor into heparinised tubes. Naive, central memory, regulatory and stem cell-like memory CD4+ T cells were sorted on a BD FACSAria II using a panel including CD45RO, CCR7, CD25, CD127, CD95 and CD27. A purity above 95% was achieved for all sorted populations. PBMCs were isolated immediately by Lymphoprep density gradient centrifugation and stained directly without culture. Samples were stained and sorted in pairs, with one healthy donor and one patient per experiment, so that batch effects were minimized. Sequenced sample: central memory CD4+ T cells from blood. The origin of this receptor is a woman under 30 in good health. Here the chain combines TRBV14 and TRBJ1-4; the D gene lacks a confident call. The CDR3 protein is CASSQQRGEKLFF. Here is the DNA: TGTGCCAGCAGCCAACAGAGAGGAGAAAAACTGTTTTTT. Beyond the CDR3, the reference TRBV14 and TRBJ1-4 genes provide the residues; the full variable domain reads: EAGVTQFPSHSVIEKGQTVTLRCDPISGHDNLYWYRRVMGKEIKFLLHFVKESKQDESGMPNNRFLAERTGGTYSTLKVQPAELEDSGVYFCASSQQRGEKLFFGSGTQLSVL.